In its sample, the clone carrying this TCR beta chain was seen many times. Its antigen is unknown. CDR3 length equals 15 residues. Per germline, CDR1 SQVTM and CDR2 ANQGSEA. TCRdb used MiXCR to reprocess the 5' RACE reads, holding one entry per CDR3 protein. This sample has some 47,000 distinct CDR3 sequences, with 16% found just once. This entry comes from a study of neurological immune-mediated disorders. Study findings and constraints: HTLV-1-associated myelopathy ranked highest for TCR clonal expansion and multiple sclerosis lowest, beneath healthy controls.

This sequence originates from a man aged 60-69 years in good health. The chain links TRBV29-1 to TRBJ2-7, with 7 bases that match TRBD2. The sample comprised PBMCs. The CDR3 region is CREDGGGPTSYEQYF. DNA of the CDR3: TGCAGAGAGGATGGGGGGGGACCTACCTCCTACGAGCAGTACTTC.